A single sample is the source of the 5 T cell receptor beta chains below, sequenced in a study of CD8+ T cells in alopecia areata. This sample's treatment: oral pan-JAK inhibitor, 5-10 mg twice daily. TCR sequencing used cDNA made by reverse transcription of extracted RNA. This table comes from immunoSEQ multiplex PCR, and its TCRdb copy is limited to in-frame clones, with some not included. The sample includes around 270,000 clones, roughly 60% of them seen just once. The sequencing here drew on CD4+ T cells sorted from blood, taken at week 24, from a patient treated with tofacitinib. The receptors originated from a human donor with alopecia areata.

The V gene is TRBV5-6, the J gene TRBJ2-7, with D possibly being TRBD1 (5 bases). V lost 5 bases, J lost 8 bases, and 14 bases lay in between. Germline CDR1 reads SGHDT; CDR2 reads YYEEEE. The CDR3 sequence is 12 residues long. This CDR3 reads CASSGWGSQQYF. The CDR3 DNA follows: TGTGCCAGCAGTGGATGGGGCAGTCAGCAGTACTTC.

The rearrangement joins TRBV11-2 to TRBJ2-3; 9 nucleotides align to TRBD2. The germline gives CDR1 SGHAT, CDR2 FQNNGV. V shed 5 bases and J 6 bases; nucleotides not matched to a gene: 9. The CDR3 totals 15 residues. The CDR3 DNA sequence: TGTGCCAGCAGCGTCCGACTAGCGGCCGGGGATACGCAGTATTTT. Its protein product is CASSVRLAAGDTQYF.

The V and J genes are TRBV30 and TRBJ1-2; D call uncertain. Germline CDR1 reads GTSNPN; CDR2 reads SVGIG (reference sequence). This CDR3 is 13 amino acids long. V lost 5 bases to trimming and J lost 4 bases, with 14 bases between them. The CDR3 nucleotides are TGTGCCTGGCATATTGGGGTTACCTATGGCTACACCTTC. Translation gives CAWHIGVTYGYTF.

The table lists this clone with a few counts. The CDR3 protein is CASSSRDRAQETQYF. The CDR3 DNA sequence: TGTGCCAGCAGCTCACGGGACAGGGCTCAGGAGACCCAGTACTTC. The rearrangement uses TRBV7-8 and TRBJ2-5, with 9 positions matching TRBD1. The trim removed 4 bases at V and 5 bases at J, leaving 8 bases unmatched. CDR1 and CDR2 (germline): SGHVS, FQNEAQ. The CDR3 runs 15 residues.

This chain joins TRBV5-1 and TRBJ1-1, with D maybe TRBD1 (5 bases). Trimming shortened V by 0 bases and J by 4 bases, and 10 bases separated the two germline ends. The CDR3 is 14 residues long. The V gene's germline CDR1 is SGHRS and CDR2 YFSETQ. This CDR3 reads CASSLERGITEAFF. In nucleotides, the CDR3 is TGCGCCAGCAGCTTGGAGCGGGGGATCACTGAAGCTTTCTTT.